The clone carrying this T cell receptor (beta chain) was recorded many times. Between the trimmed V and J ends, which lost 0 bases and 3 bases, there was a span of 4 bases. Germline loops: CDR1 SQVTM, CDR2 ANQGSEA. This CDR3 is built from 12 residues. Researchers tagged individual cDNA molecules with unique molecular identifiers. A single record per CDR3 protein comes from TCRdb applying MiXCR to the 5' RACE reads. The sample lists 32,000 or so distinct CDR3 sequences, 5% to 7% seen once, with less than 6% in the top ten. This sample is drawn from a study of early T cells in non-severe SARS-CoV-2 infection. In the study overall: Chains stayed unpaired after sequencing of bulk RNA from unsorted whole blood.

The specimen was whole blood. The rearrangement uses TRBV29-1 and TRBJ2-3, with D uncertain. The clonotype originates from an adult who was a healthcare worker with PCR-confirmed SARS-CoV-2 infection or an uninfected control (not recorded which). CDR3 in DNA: TGCAGCGTTGAAGACTCGACAGATACGCAGTATTTT. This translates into CSVEDSTDTQYF.